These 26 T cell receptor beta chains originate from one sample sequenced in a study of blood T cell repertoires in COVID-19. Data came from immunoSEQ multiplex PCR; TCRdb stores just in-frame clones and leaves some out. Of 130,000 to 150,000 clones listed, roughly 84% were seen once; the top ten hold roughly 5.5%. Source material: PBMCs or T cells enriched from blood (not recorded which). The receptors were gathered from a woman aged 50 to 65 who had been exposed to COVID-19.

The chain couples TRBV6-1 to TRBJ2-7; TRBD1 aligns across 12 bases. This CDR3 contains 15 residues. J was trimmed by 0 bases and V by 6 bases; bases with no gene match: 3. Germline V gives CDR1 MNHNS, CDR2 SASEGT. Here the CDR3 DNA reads TGTGCCAGCAGACAGGGACAGGGGGCCTCCTACGAGCAGTACTTC. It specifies CASRQGQGASYEQYF.

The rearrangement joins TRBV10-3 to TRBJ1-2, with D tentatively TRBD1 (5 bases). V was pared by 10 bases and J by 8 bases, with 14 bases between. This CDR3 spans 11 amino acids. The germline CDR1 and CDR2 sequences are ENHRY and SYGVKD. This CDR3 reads CANGQGEGYTF. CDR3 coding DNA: TGTGCCAATGGGCAGGGCGAGGGCTACACCTTC.

CDR3 sequence: CATQTGSGNTIYF. The CDR3 DNA reads TGTGCCACTCAGACAGGCTCTGGAAACACCATATATTTT. V usage is TRBV19 and J usage is TRBJ1-3; D is possibly TRBD1 (6 bases). CDR1 and CDR2 (germline): LNHDA, SQIVND (reference sequence). V was pared by 10 bases and J by 0 bases, with 10 bases between. The CDR3 extends over 13 amino acids. Filled out from reference TRBV19 and TRBJ1-3, the complete variable domain reads DGGITQSPKYLFRKEGQNVTLSCEQNLNHDAMYWYRQDPGQGLRLIYYSQIVNDFQKGDIAEGYSVSREKKESFPLTVTSAQKNPTAFYLCATQTGSGNTIYFGEGSWLTVV.

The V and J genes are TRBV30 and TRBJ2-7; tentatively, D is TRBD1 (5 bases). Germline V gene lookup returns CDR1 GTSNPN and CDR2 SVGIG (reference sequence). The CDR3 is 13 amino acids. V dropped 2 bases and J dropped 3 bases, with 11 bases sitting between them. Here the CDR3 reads CAWSWKGIYEQYF. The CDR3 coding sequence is TGTGCCTGGAGTTGGAAGGGGATCTACGAGCAGTACTTC.

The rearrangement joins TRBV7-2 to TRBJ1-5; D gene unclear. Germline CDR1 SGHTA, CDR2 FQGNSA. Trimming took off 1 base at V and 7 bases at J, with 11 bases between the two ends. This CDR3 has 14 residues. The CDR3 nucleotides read TGTGCCAGCAGCTTAGGGAGGGTTGGACAGCCCCAGCATTTT. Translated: CASSLGRVGQPQHF. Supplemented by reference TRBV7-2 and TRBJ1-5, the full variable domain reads GAGVSQSPSNKVTEKGKDVELRCDPISGHTALYWYRQSLGQGLEFLIYFQGNSAPDKSGLPSDRFSAERTGGSVSTLTIQRTQQEDSAVYLCASSLGRVGQPQHFGDGTRLSIL.

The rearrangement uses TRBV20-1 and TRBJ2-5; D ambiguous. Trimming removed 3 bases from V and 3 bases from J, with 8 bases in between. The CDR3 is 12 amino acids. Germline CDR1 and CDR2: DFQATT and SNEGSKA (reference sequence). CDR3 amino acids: CSASFTEETQYF. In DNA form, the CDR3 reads TGCAGTGCTAGTTTTACAGAAGAGACCCAGTACTTC.

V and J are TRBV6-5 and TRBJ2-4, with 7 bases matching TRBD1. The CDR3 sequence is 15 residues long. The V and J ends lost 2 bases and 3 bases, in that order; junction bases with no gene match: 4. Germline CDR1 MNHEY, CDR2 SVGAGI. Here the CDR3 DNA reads TGTGCCAGCAGTTACGCAGGGGGAGACAAAAACATTCAGTACTTC. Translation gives CASSYAGGDKNIQYF.

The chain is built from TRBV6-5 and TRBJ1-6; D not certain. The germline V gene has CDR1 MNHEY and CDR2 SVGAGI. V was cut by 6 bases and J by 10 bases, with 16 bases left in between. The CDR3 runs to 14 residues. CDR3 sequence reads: CASRPPTAGSPLHF. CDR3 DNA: TGTGCCAGCAGACCCCCCACCGCAGGCTCACCCCTCCACTTT.

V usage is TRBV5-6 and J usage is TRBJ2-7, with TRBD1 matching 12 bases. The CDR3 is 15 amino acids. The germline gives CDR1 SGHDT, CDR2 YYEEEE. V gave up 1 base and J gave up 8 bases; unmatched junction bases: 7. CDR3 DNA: TGTGCCAGCAGCTTGAGGGGACAGGGGGCTATTAAGCAGTACTTC. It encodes CASSLRGQGAIKQYF.

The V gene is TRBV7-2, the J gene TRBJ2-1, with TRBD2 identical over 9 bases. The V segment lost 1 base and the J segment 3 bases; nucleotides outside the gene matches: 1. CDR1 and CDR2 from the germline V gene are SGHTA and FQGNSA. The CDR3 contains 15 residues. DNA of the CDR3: TGTGCCAGCAGCTTAGGCGGGGGGGTCTACAATGAGCAGTTCTTC. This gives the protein CASSLGGGVYNEQFF.

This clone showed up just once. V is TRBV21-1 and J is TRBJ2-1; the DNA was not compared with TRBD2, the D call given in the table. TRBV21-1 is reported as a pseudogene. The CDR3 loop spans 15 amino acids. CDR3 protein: CASSILVSPRDEQFF. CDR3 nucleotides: TGTGCCAGCAGCATACTAGTATCCCCACGGGATGAGCAGTTCTTC.

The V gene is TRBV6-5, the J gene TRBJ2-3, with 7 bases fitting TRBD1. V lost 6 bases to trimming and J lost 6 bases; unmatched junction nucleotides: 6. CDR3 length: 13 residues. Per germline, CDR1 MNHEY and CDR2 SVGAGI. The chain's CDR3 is CASRPGGSDTQYF. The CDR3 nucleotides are TGTGCCAGCAGACCAGGGGGTTCGGATACGCAGTATTTT.

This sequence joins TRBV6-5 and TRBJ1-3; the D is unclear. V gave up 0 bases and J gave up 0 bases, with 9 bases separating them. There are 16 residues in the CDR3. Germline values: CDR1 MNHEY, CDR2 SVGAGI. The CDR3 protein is CASSYSKRVSGNTIYF. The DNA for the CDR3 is TGTGCCAGCAGTTACTCGAAGCGGGTCTCTGGAAACACCATATATTTT.

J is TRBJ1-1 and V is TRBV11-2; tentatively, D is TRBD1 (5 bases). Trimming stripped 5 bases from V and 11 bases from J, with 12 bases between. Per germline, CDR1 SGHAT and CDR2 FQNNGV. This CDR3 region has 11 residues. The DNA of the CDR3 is TGTGCCAGCAGCGCGGGGCCGCGGGCTTTCTTT. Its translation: CASSAGPRAFF.

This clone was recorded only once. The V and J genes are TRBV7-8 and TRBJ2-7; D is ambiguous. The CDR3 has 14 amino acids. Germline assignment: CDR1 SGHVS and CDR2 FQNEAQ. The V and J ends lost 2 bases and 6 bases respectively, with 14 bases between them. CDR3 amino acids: CASSLTTRKSEQYF. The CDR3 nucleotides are TGTGCCAGCAGCTTAACCACGCGTAAATCCGAGCAGTACTTC.

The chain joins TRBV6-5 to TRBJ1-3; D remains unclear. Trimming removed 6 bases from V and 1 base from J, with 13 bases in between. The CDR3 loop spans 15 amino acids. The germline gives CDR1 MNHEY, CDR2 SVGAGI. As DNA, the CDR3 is TGTGCCAGCAGCTATCTCCCACTTTCTGGAAACACCATATATTTT. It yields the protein CASSYLPLSGNTIYF.

The CDR3 region is CATTRDRDDYGYTF. The CDR3 DNA reads TGTGCCACCACTAGGGACAGGGATGACTATGGCTACACCTTC. This sequence joins TRBV24-1 and TRBJ1-2; 9 bases fit TRBD1. The CDR3 length is 14 residues. Germline loops: CDR1 KGHDR, CDR2 SFDVKD. After removal of 8 bases from V and 3 bases from J, the junction contained 6 bases not matched to a gene.

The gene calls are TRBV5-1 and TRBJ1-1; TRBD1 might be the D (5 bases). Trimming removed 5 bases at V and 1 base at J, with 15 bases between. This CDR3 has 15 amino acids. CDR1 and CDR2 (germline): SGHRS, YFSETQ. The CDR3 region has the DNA TGCGCCAGCAGGCTTTGGGGCAGAGAGAACACTGAAGCTTTCTTT. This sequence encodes CASRLWGRENTEAFF.

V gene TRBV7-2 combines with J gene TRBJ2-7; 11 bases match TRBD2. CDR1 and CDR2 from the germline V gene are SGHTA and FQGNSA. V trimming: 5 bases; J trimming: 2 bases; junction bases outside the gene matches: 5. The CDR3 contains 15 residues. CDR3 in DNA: TGTGCCAGCAGCACTAGCGGGAGTGGGCCCTACGAGCAGTACTTC. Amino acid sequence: CASSTSGSGPYEQYF.

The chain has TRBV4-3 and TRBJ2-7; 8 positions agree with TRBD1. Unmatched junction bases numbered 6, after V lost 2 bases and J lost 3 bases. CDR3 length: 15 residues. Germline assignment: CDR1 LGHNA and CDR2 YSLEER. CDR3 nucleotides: TGCGCCAGCAGCCAACGACAGGGGTCCTTCTACGAGCAGTACTTC. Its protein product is CASSQRQGSFYEQYF.

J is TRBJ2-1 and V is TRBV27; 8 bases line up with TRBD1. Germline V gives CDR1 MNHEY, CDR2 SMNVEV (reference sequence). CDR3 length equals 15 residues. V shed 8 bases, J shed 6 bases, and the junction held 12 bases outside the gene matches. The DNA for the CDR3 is TGTGCCAGCCTTCCTCAGGGGGCATTAGGCAATGAGCAGTTCTTC. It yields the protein CASLPQGALGNEQFF.

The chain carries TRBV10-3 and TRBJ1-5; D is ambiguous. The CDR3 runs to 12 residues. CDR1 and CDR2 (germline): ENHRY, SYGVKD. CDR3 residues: CGAGNSNQPQHF. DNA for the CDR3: TGTGGGGCCGGAAATAGCAATCAGCCCCAGCATTTT.

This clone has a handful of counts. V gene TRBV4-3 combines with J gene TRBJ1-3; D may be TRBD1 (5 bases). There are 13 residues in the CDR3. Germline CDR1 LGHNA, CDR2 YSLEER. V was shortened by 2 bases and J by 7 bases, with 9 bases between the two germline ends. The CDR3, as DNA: TGCGCCAGCAGCCAAACATCAGGGAACACCATATATTTT. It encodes CASSQTSGNTIYF.

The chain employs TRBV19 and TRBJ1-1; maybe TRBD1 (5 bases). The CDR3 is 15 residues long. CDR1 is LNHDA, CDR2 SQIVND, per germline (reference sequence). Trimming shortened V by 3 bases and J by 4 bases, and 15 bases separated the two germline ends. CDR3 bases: TGTGCCAGTAGTATCGGTTTAACGGGGGGCACTGAAGCTTTCTTT. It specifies CASSIGLTGGTEAFF.

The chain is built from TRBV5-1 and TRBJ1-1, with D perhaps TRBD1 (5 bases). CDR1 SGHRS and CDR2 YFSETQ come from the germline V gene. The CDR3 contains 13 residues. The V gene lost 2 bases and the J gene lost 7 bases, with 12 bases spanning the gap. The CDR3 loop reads CASSFDSVDEAFF. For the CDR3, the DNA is TGCGCCAGCAGCTTCGACAGCGTTGATGAAGCTTTCTTT.

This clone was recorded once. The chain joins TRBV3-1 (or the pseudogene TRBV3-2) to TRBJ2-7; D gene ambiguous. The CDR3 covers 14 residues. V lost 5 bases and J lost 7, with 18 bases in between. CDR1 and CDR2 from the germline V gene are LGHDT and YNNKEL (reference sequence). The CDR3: CASSSNANPREQYF. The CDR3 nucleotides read TGTGCCAGCAGCTCCAACGCCAACCCGAGGGAGCAGTACTTC.